The entry below describes one TCR beta chain. Its antigen remains unidentified. The sampling schedule covered blood at baseline, cycle 4 day 1, and cycle 7 day 1. Germline CDR1 is SEHNR and CDR2 is FQNEAQ (reference sequence). This CDR3 spans 11 amino acids. The entry originates in a study of OX40 agonist ivuxolimab in advanced cancers. Across the whole study: Head and neck, renal cell, melanoma or hepatocellular carcinoma were the cancers that dose-escalation patients had. Averaging about 60 years in age, with a range of about 23 to 90, the cohort was 65% to 85% male. Study results and caveats: Expanded clones were, on average, more numerous among CD8+ T cells than CD4+.

Sequencing was performed with immunoSEQ multiplex PCR; in TCRdb, only in-frame clones are kept and a portion is missing. The sample carries roughly 90,000 clones, 75% to 95% recorded once. The TCR sequence derives from an adult with an advanced solid tumor such as melanoma, head and neck, liver or kidney cancer. Source: CD4+ or CD8+ T cells sorted from blood, taken in a trial of the OX40 agonist ivuxolimab. The V call is TRBV7-9, the J call TRBJ2-1, with 7 positions matching TRBD2. The CDR3 protein is CAGEGLNEQFF. In DNA, the CDR3 is TGTGCGGGGGAGGGACTTAATGAGCAGTTCTTC.